Following are 9 T cell receptor beta chains from one sample sequenced in a study of cytomegalovirus exposure and HLA in healthy donors. This PCR relied on a set of 60 Vbeta primers and 13 Jbeta primers. Profiling relied on immunoSEQ multiplex PCR, and the TCRdb table lists in-frame clones only, not all of them. The profile shows some 140,000 clones, 80% of them singletons. Sequencing used PBMCs. These receptors all come from a man aged 25-45 years in good health and CMV-seropositive.

This chain links TRBV25-1 with TRBJ2-1, with TRBD2 matching 14 bases. Germline loops: CDR1 MGHDK, CDR2 SYGVNS. CDR3 size: 16 residues. V was clipped by 7 bases and J by 4 bases; unmatched bases: 6. The CDR3 region is CASTRLAGGSYNEQFF. As DNA, the CDR3 is TGTGCCAGCACCAGACTAGCGGGAGGGTCTTACAATGAGCAGTTCTTC. The variable domain in full, completed from reference TRBV25-1 and TRBJ2-1, reads EADIYQTPRYLVIGTGKKITLECSQTMGHDKMYWYQQDPGMELHLIHYSYGVNSTEKGDLSSESTVSRIRTEHFPLTLESARPSHTSQYLCASTRLAGGSYNEQFFGPGTRLTVL.

This sequence joins TRBV9 and TRBJ2-5, with TRBD1 identical over 8 bases. Germline CDR1 is SGDLS and CDR2 is YYNGEE. Trimming removed 7 bases from V and 6 bases from J; junction bases left unmatched: 5. There are 12 residues in the CDR3. The CDR3 bases are TGTGCCAGCCAGGGGGCCTCCCAGACCCAGTACTTC. It specifies CASQGASQTQYF.

V and J are TRBV4-2 and TRBJ2-7, with 8 bases matching TRBD2. Germline CDR1 reads LGHNA; CDR2 reads YNFKEQ. With V trimmed by 4 bases and J by 2 bases, 7 bases remained unmatched. This CDR3 comprises 15 residues. CDR3 nucleotide sequence: TGTGCCAGCAGCCTAGGACTAGCTTCGCCCTACGAGCAGTACTTC. It is translated as CASSLGLASPYEQYF.

The chain recombines TRBV2 with TRBJ2-7, with D unclear. CDR1 and CDR2 from the germline V gene are SNHLY and FYNNEI. The CDR3 runs to 14 residues. The ends were cut back, 4 bases at V and 0 bases at J, with 10 bases in the middle. The CDR3 nucleotides are TGTGCCAGCAGTGGGAGTCAACGCTCCTACGAGCAGTACTTC. The encoded protein is CASSGSQRSYEQYF.

This chain joins TRBV11-2 and TRBJ2-7, with TRBD1 identical over 8 bases. Trimming at V came to 5 bases and at J to 2 bases, leaving 5 bases not matched to a gene. The CDR3 runs 14 residues. Germline-derived CDR1 and CDR2 are SGHAT and FQNNGV. CDR3 loop: CASSPQGAAYEQYF. CDR3 nucleotide sequence: TGTGCCAGCAGCCCGCAGGGGGCCGCCTACGAGCAGTACTTC.

V and J are TRBV2 and TRBJ2-1; 9 positions agree with TRBD2. The CDR3 extends over 14 amino acids. Germline values: CDR1 SNHLY, CDR2 FYNNEI. J gave up 3 bases and V 7 bases, and 4 bases lay outside the gene matches. DNA for the CDR3: TGTGCCAGCATAGCGGGAGTCGTCTACAATGAGCAGTTCTTC. This translates into CASIAGVVYNEQFF.

This chain joins TRBV2 and TRBJ1-1; a weak D match, TRBD1 (5 bases). The CDR3 contains 14 residues. Trimming removed 5 bases from V and 3 bases from J, with 13 bases in between. Germline V gives CDR1 SNHLY, CDR2 FYNNEI. CDR3 sequence: CASSPNDRDTEAFF. The CDR3 nucleotides are TGTGCCAGCAGTCCAAACGACAGAGACACTGAAGCTTTCTTT.

V and J are TRBV9 and TRBJ1-2; D perhaps matches TRBD1 (5 bases). Trimming took off 0 bases at V and 8 bases at J, with 23 bases between the two ends. The CDR3 length is 17 residues. CDR1 SGDLS and CDR2 YYNGEE come from the germline V gene. The CDR3 DNA is TGTGCCAGCAGCGTAGAAACCACCCGCAGGGCGGGAGGCGGCTACACCTTC. Its translation is CASSVETTRRAGGGYTF.

This sequence joins TRBV11-2 and TRBJ2-2; possibly TRBD2 for D (5 bases). The CDR3 spans 16 residues. With 1 base removed from V and 4 bases from J, the gap between germline ends came to 13 bases. Germline V gene lookup returns CDR1 SGHAT and CDR2 FQNNGV. CDR3 amino acids: CASSLGGSGGTGELFF. The CDR3 nucleotides read TGTGCCAGCAGCTTAGGAGGGAGTGGAGGCACCGGGGAGCTGTTTTTT.